This T cell receptor (beta chain) was identified in a study of shared clonotypes between healthy human individuals. Study summary: Per-donor plates numbered three CD4 naive, three CD4 memory, two CD8 naive and one CD8 memory.

Replicate sorted-subset PCRs were loaded with around 200 ng DNA, 29,000 or so T cell genomes. Here immunoSEQ multiplex PCR was the method, and the copy in TCRdb shows in-frame clones only, minus some. The sample comprises around 200,000 clones, about 68% of which are singletons, and about 10% rests with the top ten. Concerning this clone: Its antigen is currently unknown.

The study's findings and limits: Blood alone was sampled, and tissue repertoires likely differ. Despite large depth, sorted-subset datasets appeared incompletely sequenced.

Germline values: CDR1 SGDLS, CDR2 YYNGEE. The CDR3 has 14 residues. V lost 3 bases to trimming and J lost 6 bases, with 14 bases between them. This rearrangement joins TRBV9 to TRBJ2-3, with D possibly TRBD2 on 5 matching bases. Sequenced: memory CD4+ T cells sorted from blood. Subset of the sample: CD45RA-negative fraction. This clonotype originated in a man aged 25-45 years in good health. In DNA form, the CDR3 reads TGTGCCAGCAGCGCGGCCCTAGCATCGGATACGCAGTATTTT. Its translation is CASSAALASDTQYF.